This T cell receptor (beta chain) was profiled in a study of cytomegalovirus exposure and HLA in healthy donors. Regarding the study as a whole: It is likely that the observed cluster of highly shared sequence variants was a sequencing artifact.

In its sample, this clone was seen once. Its specificity is not known. The ends lost 5 bases at V and 4 bases at J; junction bases unmatched: 2. The CDR3 covers 15 residues. CDR1 is MDHEN, CDR2 SYDVKM, per germline. Primers: 60 Vbeta forward and 13 Jbeta reverse. Data came from immunoSEQ multiplex PCR; TCRdb stores just in-frame clones and leaves some out. The table has about 120,000 clones, approximately 81% seen once. The sequence was obtained from a woman in her 30s in good health and CMV-seronegative. V gene TRBV28 combines with J gene TRBJ1-6; 10 bases match TRBD1. Sequencing was performed on PBMCs. CDR3 in amino acids: CASSPGQGYNSPLHF. CDR3 nucleotides: TGTGCCAGCAGTCCGGGACAGGGGTATAATTCACCCCTCCACTTT. Full variable domain (outside the CDR3, taken from reference TRBV28 and TRBJ1-6): DVKVTQSSRYLVKRTGEKVFLECVQDMDHENMFWYRQDPGLGLRLIYFSYDVKMKEKGDIPEGYSVSREKKERFSLILESASTNQTSMYLCASSPGQGYNSPLHFGNGTRLTVT.